This T cell receptor (beta chain) originates from a study of blood T cell repertoires in COVID-19 (dated by TCRdb to 2019 to 2021). For the study in its entirety: The collaborator samples originated in the United States, Italy and Spain and spanned the acute and convalescent phases of COVID-19. The prospective study material was composed of cDNA or gDNA derived from T cells, B-cell-depleted T cells, or PBMCs. Subjects who had been exposed to COVID-19, were actively infected with it, or had recovered from it provided the deeply sampled blood TCRbeta repertoires that made up the dataset. The repertoires were released in a freely available public database meant as a resource for research on the immune response to SARS-CoV-2. Samples came from the ongoing ImmuneRACE study (first 160 participants) plus 1,254 subjects from 6 global collaborators. A de-identified subject ID, COVID-19 status, age in years and sex were almost always included in the sample metadata. Where HLA class I and class II types were available, the types were taken from metadata supplied by the sample provider, not from assay-based typing.

Overall study results and their limits: How much clinical and demographic metadata was included differed by source and by participant, and the metadata was provided uncurated.

TCRbeta CDR3 regions were amplified from genomic DNA using the immunoSEQ Assay, a bias-controlled multiplex PCR. The original pipeline was this. Nucleated cell counts per sample were estimated from amplification of reference gene primers within the assay. To quantify the absolute abundance of each unique TCRbeta CDR3 rearrangement, sequence reads were collapsed and filtered. For each sample, productive Simpson clonality was calculated as the square root of Simpson's diversity index over productive rearrangements. Drawn from immuneACCESS, this table holds only the in-frame rearrangements with V and J called that TCRdb kept. Clones are partly lost; checked studies trace under half to an unresolved V gene and leave the rest unexplained. Clone size and V and J calls were adopted from that table, with D and trimming inferred from the DNA. Here the sample has roughly 280,000 clones; roughly 84% occur a single time. The ten top clones hold 4.2% of the sample.

Notes on this clone: This receptor's antigen is unknown. Base qualities are not recorded, but no much larger clone differs from it by a single base.

V lost 3 bases and J lost 2 bases; the stretch between them is 19 bases long. The CDR3 goes from the cysteine to the phenylalanine over 17 residues. Left in the record is the CDR3 DNA by itself, 51 bases read in frame from the first base. CDR1 and CDR2 are read off the germline V gene (reference sequence) as LGHDT and YNNKEL. The collaborating institutions used their own protocols to collect whole blood in K2EDTA tubes. Collaborator samples were shipped for TCRbeta analysis as frozen whole blood, isolated PBMCs, or DNA extracted from either sample type. The sequencing sample was made of peripheral blood. The chain employs TRBV3-1 (or the pseudogene TRBV3-2) and TRBJ2-5; TRBD2 could be the D gene, as 6 bases match. The receptor was derived from a man aged 60 to 75 with acute or convalescent COVID-19. The DNA is as follows: TGTGCCAGCAGCCATGGAGGGTACGGGGTCCCTCAAGAGACCCAGTACTTC. Its product reads: CASSHGGYGVPQETQYF.